A selection of T cell receptor beta chains follows, all from one sample in a study of control samples from healthy donors and cancer patients. Data came from immunoSEQ multiplex PCR; TCRdb stores just in-frame clones and leaves some out. Altogether tens of thousands of clones are present, approximately 90% being singletons, with the ten largest covering roughly 3.5%. The sequenced material came from blood. The source is a woman aged 45-59 years in good health. CDR3s include the opening cysteine and the closing phenylalanine or tryptophan. Each record gives: V gene, D gene, J gene, clone size, CDR3 protein, CDR3 DNA. D genes are given only for firm matches. Clone size is not always given. Where it is, it says once, few, many or a class for expanded clones.

TRBV2	TRBD1	TRBJ2-1	NA	CARGQGGYNEQFF	TGTGCCAGGGGACAGGGAGGCTACAATGAGCAGTTCTTC
TRBV7-9	TRBD1	TRBJ1-1	NA	CASSRTGANTEAFF	TGTGCCAGCAGCCGGACAGGGGCGAACACTGAAGCTTTCTTT
TRBV29-1	NA	TRBJ1-1	NA	CSVVTEHTEAFF	TGCAGCGTTGTAACAGAACACACTGAGGCTTTCTTT
TRBV6-2/TRBV6-3	NA	TRBJ1-2	NA	CASSYEGNYGYTF	TGTGCCAGCAGTTACGAGGGCAACTATGGCTACACCTTC
TRBV18	NA	TRBJ1-5	NA	CASSPGGGNSNQPQHF	TGTGCCAGCTCACCAGGGGGGGGGAATAGCAATCAGCCCCAGCATTTT
TRBV9	TRBD1	TRBJ1-6	NA	CASSPWTGLGSPLHF	TGTGCCAGCAGCCCCTGGACAGGATTGGGATCACCCCTCCACTTT
TRBV7-9	TRBD1	TRBJ2-7	NA	CASSPGQGKGYEQYF	TGTGCCAGCAGCCCCGGACAGGGCAAAGGGTACGAGCAGTACTTC
TRBV7-8	NA	TRBJ1-3	NA	CASSRENVPSGNTIYF	TGTGCCAGCAGCCGGGAAAACGTGCCCTCTGGAAACACCATATATTTT
TRBV28	TRBD1	TRBJ2-6	NA	CASSRLLSRDRAAGANVLTF	TGTGCCAGCAGCCGCTTACTATCCCGGGACAGGGCGGCTGGGGCCAACGTCCTGACTTTC
TRBV11-1	NA	TRBJ1-1	NA	CASSEISRAYAFF	TGTGCCAGCAGCGAGATATCTCGGGCATACGCTTTCTTT
TRBV3-1/TRBV3-2	NA	TRBJ2-3	NA	CASSPTAITDTQYF	TGTGCCAGCAGCCCTACAGCTATCACAGATACGCAGTATTTT
TRBV5-1	NA	TRBJ2-3	NA	CASSLEGVRGKDTQYF	TGCGCCAGCAGCTTGGAAGGGGTACGCGGGAAAGATACGCAGTATTTT
TRBV5-1	NA	TRBJ1-1	NA	CASSLDSTNTEAFF	TGCGCCAGCAGCTTGGACAGCACGAACACTGAAGCTTTCTTT
TRBV29-1	NA	TRBJ2-3	NA	CSVVFPGGTQYF	TGCAGCGTTGTGTTTCCCGGAGGTACGCAGTATTTT
TRBV5-1	NA	TRBJ2-7	NA	CASSLVQGTYEQYF	TGCGCCAGCAGCTTGGTCCAGGGAACCTACGAGCAGTACTTC
TRBV5-4	TRBD2	TRBJ2-1	NA	CASSSGGLYNEQFF	TGTGCCAGCAGCTCGGGGGGGCTCTACAATGAGCAGTTCTTC
TRBV6-2/TRBV6-3	NA	TRBJ2-2	NA	CASSPPLAPPSTGELFF	TGTGCCAGCAGCCCGCCCCTAGCCCCGCCGAGCACCGGGGAGCTGTTTTTT
TRBV18	NA	TRBJ1-4	few	CASSPTGQGDEKLFF	TGTGCCAGCTCACCGACGGGCCAGGGTGATGAAAAACTGTTTTTT
TRBV3-1/TRBV3-2	TRBD2	TRBJ2-3	NA	CASSLLTSGDSTDTQYF	TGTGCCAGCAGCCTTTTGACTAGCGGGGACAGCACAGATACGCAGTATTTT
TRBV24-1	NA	TRBJ2-1	NA	CATSDPSISVGSYNEQFF	TGTGCCACCAGTGATCCATCCATCTCTGTCGGCTCCTACAATGAGCAGTTCTTC